The present TCR beta chain was sequenced within a study of cytomegalovirus exposure and HLA in healthy donors. Overall study findings and caveats: Analyzed later, association rates of TCRs varied across HLA loci, with DRB1 most and HLA-C fewest.

The PCR contained 60 Vbeta and 13 Jbeta primers. Clones were sequenced by immunoSEQ multiplex PCR, and TCRdb holds only the in-frame ones, with some missing. The data show 110,000 to 150,000 clones, more than 75% seen once. Between the trimmed V and J ends, which lost 0 bases and 0 bases, there was a span of 5 bases. The CDR3 has 13 residues. CDR1 and CDR2 from the germline V gene are GTSNPN and SVGIG (reference sequence). Note on this clone: Antigen unknown.

The clonotype originates from a female donor in good health and CMV-seronegative. This chain uses TRBV30 with TRBJ1-1; no clear D gene. Sequenced input: PBMCs. The CDR3 loop reads CAWSVKLNTEAFF. The CDR3 region has the DNA TGTGCCTGGAGTGTTAAGCTGAACACTGAAGCTTTCTTT.